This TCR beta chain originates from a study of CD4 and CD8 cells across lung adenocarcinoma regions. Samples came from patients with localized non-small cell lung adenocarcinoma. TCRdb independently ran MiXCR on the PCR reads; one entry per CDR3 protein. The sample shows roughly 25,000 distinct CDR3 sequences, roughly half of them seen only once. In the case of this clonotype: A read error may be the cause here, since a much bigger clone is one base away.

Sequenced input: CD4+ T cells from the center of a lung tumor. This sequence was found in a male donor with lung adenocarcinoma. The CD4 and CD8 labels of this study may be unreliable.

In DNA form, the CDR3 reads TGTGCCAGCAGCCCCCGGGAGGCCTACAATGAGCAGTACTTC. Protein product: CASSPREAYNEQYF. J is TRBJ2-1 and V is TRBV7-2, with 7 bases matching TRBD2. With the DNA end fitting TRBJ2-7 better, the J assignment may be wrong. The CDR3 runs 14 residues. Germline CDR1 is SGHTA and CDR2 is FQGNSA.